This T cell receptor (beta chain) was identified during a study of naive and memory T cell subsets. Study-level results: Findings for naive and memory subsets could not be checked against ground truth.

The beta constant-region primer was an equimolar mix of two oligonucleotides covering TRBC1 and TRBC2. TCRdb re-derived calls from the UMI-ligation and nested PCR reads in MiXCR, one entry per CDR3 protein. The data show around 29,000 distinct CDR3 sequences, with around 10% seen just once and roughly 18% held by the top ten. The CDR3 totals 15 residues. Germline values: CDR1 SNHLY, CDR2 FYNNEI. The V segment lost 6 bases and the J segment 11 bases; nucleotides outside the gene matches: 13. A note on this clonotype: Its specificity is unknown.

The chain recombines TRBV2 with TRBJ2-1; 10 nucleotides match TRBD2. The sequenced sample was effector memory CD4+ T cells from blood. The subset: effector memory, CD45RA- CD27-. This receptor was obtained from a human donor in good health. The CDR3 DNA sequence: TGTGCCAGCAGAGCAGAGCGGGGGGGGTCCCCCAAGCAGTTCTTC. Its protein product is CASRAERGGSPKQFF.